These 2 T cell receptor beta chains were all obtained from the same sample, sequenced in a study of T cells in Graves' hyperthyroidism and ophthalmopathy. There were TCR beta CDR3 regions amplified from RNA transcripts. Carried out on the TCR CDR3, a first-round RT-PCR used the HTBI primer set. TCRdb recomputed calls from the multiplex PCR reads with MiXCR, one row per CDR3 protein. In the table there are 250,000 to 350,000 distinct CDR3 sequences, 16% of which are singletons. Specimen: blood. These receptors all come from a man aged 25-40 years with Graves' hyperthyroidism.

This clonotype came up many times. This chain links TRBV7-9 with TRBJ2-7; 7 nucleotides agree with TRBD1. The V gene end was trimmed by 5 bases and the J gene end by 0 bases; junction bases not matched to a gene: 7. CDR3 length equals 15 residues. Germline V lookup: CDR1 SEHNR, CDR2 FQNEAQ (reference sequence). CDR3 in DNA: TGTGCCAGCAGCCCCCGGACAGGCAGCTCCTACGAGCAGTACTTC. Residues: CASSPRTGSSYEQYF. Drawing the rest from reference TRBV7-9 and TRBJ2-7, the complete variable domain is DTGVSQNPRHKITKRGQNVTFRCDPISEHNRLYWYRQTLGQGPEFLTYFQNEAQLEKSRLLSDRFSAERPKGSFSTLEIQRTEQGDSAMYLCASSPRTGSSYEQYFGPGTRLTVT.

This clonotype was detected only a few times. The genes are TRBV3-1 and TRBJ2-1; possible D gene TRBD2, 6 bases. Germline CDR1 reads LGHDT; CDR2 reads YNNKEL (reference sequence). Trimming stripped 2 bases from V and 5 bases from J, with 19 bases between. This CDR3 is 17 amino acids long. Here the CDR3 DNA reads TGTGCCAGCAGCCAAATACCGGACCGGAGGGTCCACAATGAGCAGTTCTTC. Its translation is CASSQIPDRRVHNEQFF.